Listed below are T cell receptor beta chains from one sample, sequenced in a study of blood T cell repertoires in COVID-19. Repertoires were generated with immunoSEQ multiplex PCR, while TCRdb's copy carries only in-frame clones and drops some. The sample lists roughly 400,000 clones, 70% to 90% occurring once. Source material: PBMCs or T cells enriched from blood (not recorded which). The origin of the receptors is a woman between 18 and 29 years old who had been exposed to COVID-19. CDR3s include the opening cysteine and the closing phenylalanine or tryptophan. Each record gives: CDR3 protein, CDR3 DNA, V gene, clone size, D gene, J gene. The D gene is left open where the match is weak. Rows may omit the clone size; those that give it use once, few, many or a size class.

CASSRSSGGGTDTQYF TGTGCCAGCAGTAGATCTAGCGGGGGTGGCACAGATACGCAGTATTTT TRBV28 NA TRBD2 TRBJ2-3
CASSRAESNQPQHF TGTGCCAGTAGTAGGGCAGAAAGTAATCAGCCCCAGCATTTT TRBV19 NA NA TRBJ1-5
CASSYPQGLARKNEQFF TGTGCCAGCAGTTACCCCCAGGGACTAGCGAGGAAAAATGAGCAGTTCTTC TRBV6-2/TRBV6-3 NA TRBD2 TRBJ2-1
CASSQPRTGNHEQYF TGTGCCAGCAGTCAACCGAGGACAGGGAACCACGAGCAGTACTTC TRBV2 once TRBD1 TRBJ2-7
CASSPGLETDTQYF TGTGCCAGCAGCCCCGGACTAGAGACAGATACGCAGTATTTT TRBV28 NA TRBD2 TRBJ2-3
CASSKGQGEETQYF TGCGCCAGCAGCAAAGGACAGGGTGAAGAGACCCAGTACTTC TRBV5-1 NA TRBD1 TRBJ2-5
CASTSDSINYGYTF TGTGCCAGCACCTCAGACAGTATTAACTATGGCTACACCTTC TRBV2 NA NA TRBJ1-2
CASSLWTGTVYEQYF TGTGCCAGCAGCCTCTGGACAGGGACGGTCTACGAGCAGTACTTC TRBV5-4 NA TRBD1 TRBJ2-7
CASRDSNYGYTF TGTGCCAGCAGGGACAGTAACTATGGCTACACCTTC TRBV28 NA NA TRBJ1-2
CASSSRAGGTDTQYF TGTGCCAGCAGTTCCCGAGCGGGGGGCACAGATACGCAGTATTTT TRBV7-3 NA TRBD2 TRBJ2-3
CASSPAPQNTEAFF TGCGCCAGCAGCCCCGCCCCACAGAACACTGAAGCTTTCTTT TRBV5-1 NA NA TRBJ1-1
CASSIANKGTEAFF TGTGCCAGTAGTATCGCCAACAAGGGGACTGAAGCTTTCTTT TRBV19 many NA TRBJ1-1
CASSPDSDTNSGNTIYF TGTGCCAGCAGTCCGGATTCGGACACCAACTCTGGAAACACCATATATTTT TRBV6-6 NA NA TRBJ1-3
CASSELVGDRSTGELFF TGTGCCAGCAGTGAATTGGTAGGGGACAGGTCCACCGGGGAGCTGTTTTTT TRBV2 NA TRBD1 TRBJ2-2
CASRGTGGQPQHF TGTGCCAGCAGAGGGACAGGGGGACAGCCCCAGCATTTT TRBV28 many TRBD1 TRBJ1-5
CASSSPATGAYEQYF TGTGCCAGCAGCTCGCCCGCGACAGGAGCCTACGAGCAGTACTTC TRBV5-4 NA NA TRBJ2-7
CASSQADTDQPQHF TGTGCCAGCAGCCAAGCCGACACAGATCAGCCCCAGCATTTT TRBV3-1/TRBV3-2 NA NA TRBJ1-5
CASSRDRGTHNEQFF TGTGCCAGCTCACGGGACAGGGGGACCCACAATGAGCAGTTCTTC TRBV18 once TRBD1 TRBJ2-1